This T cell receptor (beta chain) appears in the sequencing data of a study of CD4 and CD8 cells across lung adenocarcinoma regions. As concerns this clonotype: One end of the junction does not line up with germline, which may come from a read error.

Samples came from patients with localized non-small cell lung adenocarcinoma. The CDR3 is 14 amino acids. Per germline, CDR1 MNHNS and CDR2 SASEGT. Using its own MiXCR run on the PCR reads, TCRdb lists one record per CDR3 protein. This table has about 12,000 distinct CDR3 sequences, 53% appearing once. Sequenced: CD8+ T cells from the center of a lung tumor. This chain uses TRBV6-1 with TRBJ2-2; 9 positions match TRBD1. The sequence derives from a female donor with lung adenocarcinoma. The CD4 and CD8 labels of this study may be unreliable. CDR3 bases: TGTGCCAGCAAAGGGACAGGGATTACCGGTAAGCTGTATTTT. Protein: CASKGTGITGKLYF.